This T cell receptor beta chain was obtained from a study of T cell responses to AZD1222 COVID-19 vaccine. Libraries were prepared by immunoSEQ multiplex PCR; TCRdb keeps only in-frame clonotypes and omits some of them. The data hold about 97,000 clones, with roughly nine tenths observed a single time. The CDR3 sequence is 14 residues long. Germline CDR1 and CDR2: MDHEN and SYDVKM. With 2 bases removed from V and 8 bases from J, the gap between germline ends came to 12 bases. This clone was seen only once. The TCR originated in an adult in good health. The chain uses TRBV28 and TRBJ1-4; D remains ambiguous. The sample here was peripheral blood, taken on day 0 of AZD1222 vaccination. CDR3: CASSLMPGGEKLFF. For the CDR3, the DNA is TGTGCCAGCAGTTTAATGCCTGGTGGGGAAAAACTGTTTTTT.